The 8 T cell receptor beta chains below all came from one sample that was sequenced in a study of cytomegalovirus exposure and HLA in healthy donors. Here immunoSEQ multiplex PCR was the method, and the copy in TCRdb shows in-frame clones only, minus some. The sample contains about 160,000 clones, roughly 80% of which appear only once. The sequencing sample was made of PBMCs. These receptors were taken from a man aged 25 to 40 in good health and CMV-seropositive.

V is TRBV7-2 and J is TRBJ2-3, with TRBD1 matching 7 bases. Germline V gives CDR1 SGHTA, CDR2 FQGNSA. This CDR3 contains 14 residues. V gave up 5 bases and J gave up 3 bases; unmatched junction bases: 5. Here the CDR3 reads CASSIGTETDTQYF. DNA of the CDR3: TGTGCCAGCAGCATCGGGACAGAGACAGATACGCAGTATTTT.

This rearrangement joins TRBV28 to TRBJ1-5, with D maybe TRBD1 (5 bases). CDR3 length equals 14 residues. The germline V and J ends were trimmed by 0 bases and 5 bases, with 8 bases remaining between them. The germline gives CDR1 MDHEN, CDR2 SYDVKM. CDR3 in DNA: TGTGCCAGCAGTTTATGGTCGGGGGATCAGCCCCAGCATTTT. It codes for CASSLWSGDQPQHF.

The gene calls are TRBV7-9 and TRBJ1-2; D not certain. The V end was cut by 5 bases, the J end by 4 bases, with 5 bases between. Germline loops: CDR1 SEHNR, CDR2 FQNEAQ (reference sequence). CDR3 size: 11 residues. The CDR3 coding sequence is TGTGCCAGCAGCCCTAGCTATGGCTACACCTTC. It yields the protein CASSPSYGYTF.

This chain uses TRBV19 with TRBJ2-2, with D possibly matching TRBD1 (5 bases). Looked up from germline, CDR1 is LNHDA and CDR2 is SQIVND (reference sequence). The CDR3 is made up of 14 amino acids. V shed 3 bases and J shed 5 bases, with 10 bases lying between them. CDR3 coding DNA: TGTGCCAGTAGTATTAAACAGGAGACCGGGGAGCTGTTTTTT. The encoded protein is CASSIKQETGELFF. The entire variable domain, with the rest obtained from reference TRBV19 and TRBJ2-2, is as follows: DGGITQSPKYLFRKEGQNVTLSCEQNLNHDAMYWYRQDPGQGLRLIYYSQIVNDFQKGDIAEGYSVSREKKESFPLTVTSAQKNPTAFYLCASSIKQETGELFFGEGSRLTVL.

The chain couples TRBV27 to TRBJ1-1; TRBD1 aligns across 9 bases. The V and J ends lost 5 bases and 6 bases, in that order; junction bases with no gene match: 10. The CDR3 covers 15 residues. The V gene's germline CDR1 is MNHEY and CDR2 SMNVEV (reference sequence). CDR3 DNA sequence: TGTGCCAGCAGTACCGCCGGGACAGGGCTCGCTGAAGCTTTCTTT. Amino acid sequence: CASSTAGTGLAEAFF.

V is TRBV5-4 and J is TRBJ1-1; the match to TRBD1 covers 7 bases. The trim removed 4 bases at V and 1 base at J, leaving 13 bases unmatched. CDR3 length: 17 residues. CDR1 SGHNT and CDR2 YYREEE come from the germline V gene (reference sequence). The CDR3 sequence: CASSPAEGATGNTEAFF. CDR3 coding DNA: TGTGCCAGCAGCCCGGCAGAGGGGGCGACGGGGAACACTGAAGCTTTCTTT.

The rearrangement joins TRBV7-9 to TRBJ2-7, with D perhaps TRBD2 (6 bases). The germline V gene has CDR1 SEHNR and CDR2 FQNEAQ (reference sequence). CDR3 length equals 15 residues. With 1 base removed from V and 3 bases from J, the gap between germline ends came to 13 bases. CDR3 region: CASSLGRGIHYEQYF. CDR3 bases: TGTGCCAGCAGCTTAGGTCGGGGGATTCACTACGAGCAGTACTTC.

The table lists this clone with a count of one. The V gene is TRBV6-5, the J gene TRBJ1-1; TRBD1 might be the D (5 bases). CDR1 MNHEY and CDR2 SVGAGI come from the germline V gene. The CDR3 has 14 residues. The ends were cut back, 4 bases at V and 0 bases at J, with 9 bases in the middle. As DNA, the CDR3 is TGTGCCAGCAGTTCCCCAGGGATGAACACTGAAGCTTTCTTT. Translating it yields CASSSPGMNTEAFF.